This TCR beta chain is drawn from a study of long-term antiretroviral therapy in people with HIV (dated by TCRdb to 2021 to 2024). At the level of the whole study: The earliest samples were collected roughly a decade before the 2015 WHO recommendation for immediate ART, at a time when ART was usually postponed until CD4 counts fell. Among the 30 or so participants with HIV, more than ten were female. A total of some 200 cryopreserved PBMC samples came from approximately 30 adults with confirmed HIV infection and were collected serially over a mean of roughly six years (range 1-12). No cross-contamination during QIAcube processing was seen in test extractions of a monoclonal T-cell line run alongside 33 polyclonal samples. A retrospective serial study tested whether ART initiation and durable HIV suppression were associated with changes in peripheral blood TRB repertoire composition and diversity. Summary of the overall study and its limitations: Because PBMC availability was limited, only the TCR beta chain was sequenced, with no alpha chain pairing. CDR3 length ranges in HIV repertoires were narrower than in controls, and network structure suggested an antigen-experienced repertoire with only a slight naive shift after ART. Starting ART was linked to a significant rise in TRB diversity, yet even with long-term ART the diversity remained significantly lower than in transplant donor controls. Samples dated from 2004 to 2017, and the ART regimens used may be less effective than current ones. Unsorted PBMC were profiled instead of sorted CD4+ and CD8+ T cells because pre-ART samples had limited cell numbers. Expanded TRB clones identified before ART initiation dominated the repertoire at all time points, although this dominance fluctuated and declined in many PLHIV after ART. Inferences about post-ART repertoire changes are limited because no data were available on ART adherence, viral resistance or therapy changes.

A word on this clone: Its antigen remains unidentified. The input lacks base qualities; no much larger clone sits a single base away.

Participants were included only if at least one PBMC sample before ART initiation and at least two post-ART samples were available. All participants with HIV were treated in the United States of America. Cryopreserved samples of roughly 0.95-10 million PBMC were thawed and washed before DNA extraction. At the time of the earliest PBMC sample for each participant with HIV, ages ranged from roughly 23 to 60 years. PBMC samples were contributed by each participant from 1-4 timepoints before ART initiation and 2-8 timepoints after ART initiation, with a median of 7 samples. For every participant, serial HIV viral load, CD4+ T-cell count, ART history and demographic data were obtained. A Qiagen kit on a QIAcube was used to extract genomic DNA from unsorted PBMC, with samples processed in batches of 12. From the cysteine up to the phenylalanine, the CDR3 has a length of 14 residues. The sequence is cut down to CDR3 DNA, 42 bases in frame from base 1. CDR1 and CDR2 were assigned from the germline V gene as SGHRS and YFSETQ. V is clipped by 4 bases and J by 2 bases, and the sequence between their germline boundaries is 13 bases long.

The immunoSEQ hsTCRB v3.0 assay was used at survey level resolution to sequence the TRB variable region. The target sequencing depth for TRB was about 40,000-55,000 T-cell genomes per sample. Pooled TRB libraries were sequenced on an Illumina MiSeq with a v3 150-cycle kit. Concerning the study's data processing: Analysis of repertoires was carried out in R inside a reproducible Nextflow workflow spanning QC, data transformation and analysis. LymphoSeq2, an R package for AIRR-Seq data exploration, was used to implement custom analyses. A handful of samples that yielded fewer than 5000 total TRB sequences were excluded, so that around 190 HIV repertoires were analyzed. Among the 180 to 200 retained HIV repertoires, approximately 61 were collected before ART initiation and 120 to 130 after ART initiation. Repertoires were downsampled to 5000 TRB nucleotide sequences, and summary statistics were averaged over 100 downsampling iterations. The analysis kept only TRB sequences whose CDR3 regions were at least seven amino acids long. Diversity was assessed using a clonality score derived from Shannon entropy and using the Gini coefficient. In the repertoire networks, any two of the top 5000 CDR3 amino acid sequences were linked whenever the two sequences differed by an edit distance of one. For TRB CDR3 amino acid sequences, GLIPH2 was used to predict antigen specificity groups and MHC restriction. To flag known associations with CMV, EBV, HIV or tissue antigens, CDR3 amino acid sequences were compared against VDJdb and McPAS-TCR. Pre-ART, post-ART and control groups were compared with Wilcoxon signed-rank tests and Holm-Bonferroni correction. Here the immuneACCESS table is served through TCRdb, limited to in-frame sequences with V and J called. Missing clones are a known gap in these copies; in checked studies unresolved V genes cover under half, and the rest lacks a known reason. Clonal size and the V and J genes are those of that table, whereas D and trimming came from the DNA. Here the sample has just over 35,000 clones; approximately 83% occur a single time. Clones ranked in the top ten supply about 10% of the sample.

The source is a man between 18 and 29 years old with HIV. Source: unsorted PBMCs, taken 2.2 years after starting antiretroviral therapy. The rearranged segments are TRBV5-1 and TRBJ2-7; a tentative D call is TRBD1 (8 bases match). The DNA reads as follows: TGCGCCAGCAGCCAGGGGGCGGGGGCCTACGAGCAGTACTTC. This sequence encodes CASSQGAGAYEQYF.